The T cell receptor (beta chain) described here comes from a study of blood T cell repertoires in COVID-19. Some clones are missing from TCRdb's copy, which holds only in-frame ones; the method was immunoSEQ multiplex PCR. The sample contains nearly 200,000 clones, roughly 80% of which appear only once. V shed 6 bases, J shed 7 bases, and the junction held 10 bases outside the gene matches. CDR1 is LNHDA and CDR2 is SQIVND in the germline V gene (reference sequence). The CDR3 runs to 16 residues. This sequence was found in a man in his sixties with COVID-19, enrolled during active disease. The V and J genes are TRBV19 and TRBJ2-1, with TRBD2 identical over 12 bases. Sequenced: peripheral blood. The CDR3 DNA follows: TGTGCCAGTAGCCTATACCTAGCGGGAGGGGGGAATGAGCAGTTCTTC. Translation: CASSLYLAGGGNEQFF.